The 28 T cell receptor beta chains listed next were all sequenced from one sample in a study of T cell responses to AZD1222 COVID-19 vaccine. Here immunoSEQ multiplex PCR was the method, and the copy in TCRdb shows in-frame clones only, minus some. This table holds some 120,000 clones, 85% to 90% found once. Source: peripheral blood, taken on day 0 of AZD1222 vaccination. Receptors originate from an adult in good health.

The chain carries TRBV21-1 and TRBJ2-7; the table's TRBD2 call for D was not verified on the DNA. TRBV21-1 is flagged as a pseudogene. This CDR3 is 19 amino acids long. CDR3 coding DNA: TGTGCCAGCAGCTCCCAGGTGGGATTGTCGGGACTACCATCGACCGAGCAGTACTTC. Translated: CASSSQVGLSGLPSTEQYF.

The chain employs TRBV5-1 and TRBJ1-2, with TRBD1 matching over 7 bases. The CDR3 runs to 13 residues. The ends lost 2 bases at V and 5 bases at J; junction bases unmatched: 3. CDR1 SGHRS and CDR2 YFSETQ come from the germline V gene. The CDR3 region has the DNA TGCGCCAGCAGCTTCGGACAGGAGTATGGCTACACCTTC. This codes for CASSFGQEYGYTF. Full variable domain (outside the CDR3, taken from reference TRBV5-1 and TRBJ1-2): KAGVTQTPRYLIKTRGQQVTLSCSPISGHRSVSWYQQTPGQGLQFLFEYFSETQRNKGNFPGRFSGRQFSNSRSEMNVSTLELGDSALYLCASSFGQEYGYTFGSGTRLTVV.

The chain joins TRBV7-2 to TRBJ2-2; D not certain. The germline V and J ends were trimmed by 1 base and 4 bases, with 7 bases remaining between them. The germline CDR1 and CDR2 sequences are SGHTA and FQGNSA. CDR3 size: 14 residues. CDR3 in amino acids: CASSLGASTGELFF. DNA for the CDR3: TGTGCCAGCAGCTTAGGGGCCAGCACCGGGGAGCTGTTTTTT.

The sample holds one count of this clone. The CDR3 sequence: CASSSWSEKLFF. The CDR3 DNA follows: TGTGCCAGCAGTTCATGGAGTGAAAAACTGTTTTTT. The gene calls are TRBV28 and TRBJ1-4, with no clear D. The CDR3 has 12 residues. V was pared by 4 bases and J by 7 bases, with 7 bases between. The germline V gene has CDR1 MDHEN and CDR2 SYDVKM.

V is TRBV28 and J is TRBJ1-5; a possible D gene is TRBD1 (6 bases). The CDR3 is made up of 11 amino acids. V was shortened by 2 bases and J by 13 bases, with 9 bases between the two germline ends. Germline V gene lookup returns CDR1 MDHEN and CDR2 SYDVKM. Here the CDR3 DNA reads TGTGCCAGCAGTTTAACAGGGATACAGCATTTT. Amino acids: CASSLTGIQHF. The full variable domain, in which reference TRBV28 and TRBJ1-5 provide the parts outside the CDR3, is DVKVTQSSRYLVKRTGEKVFLECVQDMDHENMFWYRQDPGLGLRLIYFSYDVKMKEKGDIPEGYSVSREKKERFSLILESASTNQTSMYLCASSLTGIQHFGDGTRLSIL.

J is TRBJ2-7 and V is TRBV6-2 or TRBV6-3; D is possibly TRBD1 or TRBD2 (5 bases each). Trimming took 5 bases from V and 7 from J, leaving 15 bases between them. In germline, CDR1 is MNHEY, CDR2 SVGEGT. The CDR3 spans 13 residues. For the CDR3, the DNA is TGTGCCAGCAGTGGGACCAGGGTGCCAGAGCAGTACTTC. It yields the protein CASSGTRVPEQYF.

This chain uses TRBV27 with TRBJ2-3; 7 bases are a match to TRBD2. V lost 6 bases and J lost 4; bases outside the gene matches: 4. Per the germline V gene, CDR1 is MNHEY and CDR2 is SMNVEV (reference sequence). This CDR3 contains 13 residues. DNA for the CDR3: TGTGCCAGCAGGCGGGGAGGGCCAGATACGCAGTATTTT. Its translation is CASRRGGPDTQYF.

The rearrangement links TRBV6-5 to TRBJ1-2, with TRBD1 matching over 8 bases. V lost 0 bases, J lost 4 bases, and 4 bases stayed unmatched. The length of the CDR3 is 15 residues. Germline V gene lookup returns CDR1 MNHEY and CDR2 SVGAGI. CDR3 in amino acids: CASSYSSGQGYGYTF. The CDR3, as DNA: TGTGCCAGCAGTTACTCCTCAGGACAGGGCTATGGCTACACCTTC.

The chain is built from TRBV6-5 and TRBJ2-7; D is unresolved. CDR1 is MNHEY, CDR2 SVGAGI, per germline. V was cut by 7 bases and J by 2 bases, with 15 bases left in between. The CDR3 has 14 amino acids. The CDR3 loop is CASIPQPGPYEQYF. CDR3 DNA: TGTGCCAGCATTCCTCAGCCAGGTCCCTACGAGCAGTACTTC.

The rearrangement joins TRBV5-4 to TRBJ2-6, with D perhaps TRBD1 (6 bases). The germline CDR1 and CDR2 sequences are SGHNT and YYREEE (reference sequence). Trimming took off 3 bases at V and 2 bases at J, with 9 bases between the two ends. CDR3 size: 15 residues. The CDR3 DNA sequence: TGTGCCAGCAGCTCCAACAGGGCTGGGGCCAACGTCCTGACTTTC. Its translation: CASSSNRAGANVLTF.

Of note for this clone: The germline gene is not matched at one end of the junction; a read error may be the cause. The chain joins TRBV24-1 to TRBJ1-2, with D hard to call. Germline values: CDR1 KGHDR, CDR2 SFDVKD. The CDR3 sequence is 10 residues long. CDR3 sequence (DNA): TGTGCCACCTTTATGTCCCTGAGCGCCTTC. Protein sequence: CATFMSLSAF.

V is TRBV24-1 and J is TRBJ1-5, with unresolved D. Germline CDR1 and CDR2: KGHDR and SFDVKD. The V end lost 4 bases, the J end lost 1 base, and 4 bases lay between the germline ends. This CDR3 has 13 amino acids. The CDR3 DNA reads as TGTGCCACCAGTGACAGGAGCAATCAGCCCCAGCATTTT. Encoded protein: CATSDRSNQPQHF.

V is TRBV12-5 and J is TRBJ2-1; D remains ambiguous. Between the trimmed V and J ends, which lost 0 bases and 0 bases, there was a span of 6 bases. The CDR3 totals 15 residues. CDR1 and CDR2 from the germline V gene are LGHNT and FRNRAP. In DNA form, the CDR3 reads TGTGCTAGTGGTTTGGTTCCAAGCTCCTACAATGAGCAGTTCTTC. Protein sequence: CASGLVPSSYNEQFF. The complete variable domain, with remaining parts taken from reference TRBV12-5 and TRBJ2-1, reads DARVTQTPRHKVTEMGQEVTMRCQPILGHNTVFWYRQTMMQGLELLAYFRNRAPLDDSGMPKDRFSAEMPDATLATLKIQPSEPRDSAVYFCASGLVPSSYNEQFFGPGTRLTVL.

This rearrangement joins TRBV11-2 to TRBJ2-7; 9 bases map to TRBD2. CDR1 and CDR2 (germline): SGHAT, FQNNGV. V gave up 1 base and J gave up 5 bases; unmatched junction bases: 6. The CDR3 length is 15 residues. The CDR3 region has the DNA TGTGCCAGCAGCTTAGCATTTAGCGGGAGACACGAGCAGTACTTC. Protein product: CASSLAFSGRHEQYF.

CDR3 residues: CASSWAGTNEKLFF. DNA for the CDR3: TGTGCCAGCAGCTGGGCAGGGACCAATGAAAAACTGTTTTTT. This rearrangement joins TRBV7-8 to TRBJ1-4, with a possible D match to TRBD1 (5 bases). V was clipped by 4 bases and J by 5 bases, with 11 bases between them. The CDR3 contains 14 residues. From germline, CDR1 is SGHVS and CDR2 FQNEAQ.

The CDR3 DNA follows: TGTGCCAGCAGTTACGAGACAAACACTGAAGCTTTCTTT. This translates into CASSYETNTEAFF. The rearrangement uses TRBV6-2 or TRBV6-3 and TRBJ1-1; the D is unclear. Trimming left V 2 bases short and J 2 bases short, with 6 bases between. Germline assignment: CDR1 MNHEY and CDR2 SVGEGT. CDR3 length: 13 amino acids.

CDR3 nucleotides: TGTGCCAGTAGTATGGGACAGGTCGGTGGCTACACCTTC. The encoded protein is CASSMGQVGGYTF. The rearrangement joins TRBV19 to TRBJ1-2; TRBD1 aligns across 8 bases. The CDR3 extends over 13 amino acids. J gave up 7 bases and V 3 bases, and 4 bases lay outside the gene matches. Germline assignment: CDR1 LNHDA and CDR2 SQIVND (reference sequence). Based on the CDR3 plus reference TRBV19 and TRBJ1-2, the full variable domain is DGGITQSPKYLFRKEGQNVTLSCEQNLNHDAMYWYRQDPGQGLRLIYYSQIVNDFQKGDIAEGYSVSREKKESFPLTVTSAQKNPTAFYLCASSMGQVGGYTFGSGTRLTVV.

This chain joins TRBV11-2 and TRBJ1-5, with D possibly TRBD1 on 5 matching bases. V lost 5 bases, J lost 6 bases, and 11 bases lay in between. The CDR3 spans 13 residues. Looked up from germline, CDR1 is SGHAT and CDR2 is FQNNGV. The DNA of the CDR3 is TGTGCCAGCAGCGTCCAGGGTGGTCAGCCCCAGCATTTT. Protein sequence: CASSVQGGQPQHF.

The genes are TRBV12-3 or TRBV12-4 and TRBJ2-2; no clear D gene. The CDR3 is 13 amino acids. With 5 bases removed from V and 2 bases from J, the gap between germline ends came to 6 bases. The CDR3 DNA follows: TGTGCCAGCAGTCGCGTAAACACCGGGGAGCTGTTTTTT. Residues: CASSRVNTGELFF.

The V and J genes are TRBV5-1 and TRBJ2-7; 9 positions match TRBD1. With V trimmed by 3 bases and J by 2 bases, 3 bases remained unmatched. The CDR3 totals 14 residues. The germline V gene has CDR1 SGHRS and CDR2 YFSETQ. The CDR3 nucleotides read TGCGCCAGCAGCTCCGGGACAGGGACCTACGAGCAGTACTTC. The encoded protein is CASSSGTGTYEQYF.

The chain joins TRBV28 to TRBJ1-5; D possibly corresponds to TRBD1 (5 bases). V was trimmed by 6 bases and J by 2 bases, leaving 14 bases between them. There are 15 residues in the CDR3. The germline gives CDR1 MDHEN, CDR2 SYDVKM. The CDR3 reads CASSLGGGGNQPQHF. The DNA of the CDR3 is TGTGCCAGCAGCCTAGGCGGGGGGGGCAATCAGCCCCAGCATTTT.

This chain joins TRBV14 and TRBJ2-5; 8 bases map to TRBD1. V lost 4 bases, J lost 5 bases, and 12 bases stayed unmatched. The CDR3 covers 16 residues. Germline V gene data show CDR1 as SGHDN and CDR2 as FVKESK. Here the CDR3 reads CASSRGRRTGLETQYF. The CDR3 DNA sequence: TGTGCCAGCAGCCGGGGAAGAAGGACAGGGCTGGAGACCCAGTACTTC.

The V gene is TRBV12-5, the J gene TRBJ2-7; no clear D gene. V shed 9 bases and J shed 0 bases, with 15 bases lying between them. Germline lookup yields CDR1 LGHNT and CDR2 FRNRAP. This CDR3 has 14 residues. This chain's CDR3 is CARQKPSSSYEQYF. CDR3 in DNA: TGTGCTAGACAAAAGCCCTCGAGCTCCTACGAGCAGTACTTC. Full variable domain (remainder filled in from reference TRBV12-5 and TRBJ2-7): DARVTQTPRHKVTEMGQEVTMRCQPILGHNTVFWYRQTMMQGLELLAYFRNRAPLDDSGMPKDRFSAEMPDATLATLKIQPSEPRDSAVYFCARQKPSSSYEQYFGPGTRLTVT.

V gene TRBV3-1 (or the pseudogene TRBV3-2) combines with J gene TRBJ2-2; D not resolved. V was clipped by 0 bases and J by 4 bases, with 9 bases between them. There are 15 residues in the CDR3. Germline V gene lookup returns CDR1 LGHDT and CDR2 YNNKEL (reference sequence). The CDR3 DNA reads TGTGCCAGCAGCCAAGATTCCGCCGGCACCGGGGAGCTGTTTTTT. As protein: CASSQDSAGTGELFF.

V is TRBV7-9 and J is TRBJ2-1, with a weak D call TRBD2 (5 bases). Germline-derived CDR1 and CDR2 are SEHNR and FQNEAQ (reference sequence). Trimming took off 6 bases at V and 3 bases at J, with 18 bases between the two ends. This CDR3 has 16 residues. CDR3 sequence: CASSLEEATDYNEQFF. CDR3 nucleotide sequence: TGTGCCAGCAGTCTAGAGGAGGCGACCGACTACAATGAGCAGTTCTTC. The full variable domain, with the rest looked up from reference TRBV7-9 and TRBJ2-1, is DTGVSQNPRHKITKRGQNVTFRCDPISEHNRLYWYRQTLGQGPEFLTYFQNEAQLEKSRLLSDRFSAERPKGSFSTLEIQRTEQGDSAMYLCASSLEEATDYNEQFFGPGTRLTVL.

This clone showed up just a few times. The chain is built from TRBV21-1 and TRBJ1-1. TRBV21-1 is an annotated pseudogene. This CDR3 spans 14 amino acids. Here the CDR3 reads CATTSGRGHPEAFF. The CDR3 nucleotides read TGTGCCACCACAAGCGGACGGGGGCACCCAGAAGCTTTCTTT.

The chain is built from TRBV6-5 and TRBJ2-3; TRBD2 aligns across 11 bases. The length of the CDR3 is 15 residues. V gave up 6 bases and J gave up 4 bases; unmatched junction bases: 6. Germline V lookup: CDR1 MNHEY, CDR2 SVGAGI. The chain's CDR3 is CASRSLAGVPDTQYF. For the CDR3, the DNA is TGTGCCAGCAGATCACTAGCGGGAGTTCCAGATACGCAGTATTTT.

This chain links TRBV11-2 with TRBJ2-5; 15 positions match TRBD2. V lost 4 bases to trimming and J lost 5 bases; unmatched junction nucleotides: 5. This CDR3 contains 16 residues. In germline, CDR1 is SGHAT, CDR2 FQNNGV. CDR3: CASSWGLAGGEETQYF. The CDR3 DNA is TGTGCCAGCAGCTGGGGACTAGCGGGAGGAGAGGAGACCCAGTACTTC.